The source of this T cell receptor beta chain is a study of vaccination effects on CD4 cells after COVID-19. Overall study findings and caveats: Marked clonal contraction of infection- and vaccine-induced clones was seen late after vaccination.

Expansion of antigen-specific CD4+ T cells with viral peptide pools was carried out by the ViraFEST assay before sequencing. Following a roughly eleven-day culture, CD4+ T cells were purified. The study found no prior SARS-CoV-2 infection in the vaccine recipients, who tested negative for nucleocapsid antibodies. On this clone: The antigen is not known.

Sequencing used immunoSEQ multiplex PCR; TCRdb keeps in-frame clones, though not all of them. The sample shows tens of thousands of clones, over 75% of them seen only once. Germline lookup yields CDR1 LNHDA and CDR2 SQIVND (reference sequence). The CDR3 is 16 amino acids. The trim removed 5 bases at V and 2 bases at J, leaving 9 bases unmatched. The sequencing here drew on CD4+ T cells from PBMCs cultured with HCoV-NL63 spike peptides, taken before COVID-19 vaccination. The chain uses TRBV19 and TRBJ1-3; 7 nucleotides match TRBD1. This sequence originates from a human donor who received a COVID-19 vaccine. This chain's CDR3 is CASSAKQGPAGNTIYF. In DNA, the CDR3 is TGTGCCAGTAGTGCTAAACAGGGGCCAGCTGGAAACACCATATATTTT. The full variable domain, rest sourced from reference TRBV19 and TRBJ1-3, is DGGITQSPKYLFRKEGQNVTLSCEQNLNHDAMYWYRQDPGQGLRLIYYSQIVNDFQKGDIAEGYSVSREKKESFPLTVTSAQKNPTAFYLCASSAKQGPAGNTIYFGEGSWLTVV.